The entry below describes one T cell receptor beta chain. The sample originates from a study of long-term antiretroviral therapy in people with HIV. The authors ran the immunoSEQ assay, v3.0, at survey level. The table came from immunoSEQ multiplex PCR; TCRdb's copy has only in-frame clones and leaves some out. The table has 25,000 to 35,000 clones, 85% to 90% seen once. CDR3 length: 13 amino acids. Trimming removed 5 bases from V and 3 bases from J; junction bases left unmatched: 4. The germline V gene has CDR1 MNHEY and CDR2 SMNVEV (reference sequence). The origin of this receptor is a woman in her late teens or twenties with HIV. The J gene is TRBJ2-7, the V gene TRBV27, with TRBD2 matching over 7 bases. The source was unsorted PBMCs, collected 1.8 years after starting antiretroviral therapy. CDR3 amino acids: CASSGASGYEQYF. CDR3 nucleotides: TGTGCCAGCAGTGGGGCTAGCGGCTACGAGCAGTACTTC.